Here is one T cell receptor (beta chain) with its context. Antigen: not known. The junction and the germline gene differ at one end; a read error may be behind it. Other nucleotide sequences from this sample produce the same CDR3. The data derive from a study of OX40 agonist ivuxolimab in advanced cancers. Turning to the study itself: Eligibility rules accepted prior anti-PD-1, anti-PD-L1 or anti-CTLA-4 therapy, and around 40% had some.

Method: immunoSEQ multiplex PCR; TCRdb's copy keeps in-frame clones and lacks some. The table shows 80,000 to 100,000 clones, with roughly 94% occurring only once. Autoimmune disease history or systemic immunosuppression excluded patients. Findings of the study overall: With doses of 0.1-3.0 mg/kg, partial responders showed among the lowest clonal expansion. Mean expanded clone counts were higher in CD8+ than CD4+ T cells.

This TCR derives from an adult with an advanced solid tumor such as melanoma, head and neck, liver or kidney cancer. The sample in question was CD4+ or CD8+ T cells sorted from blood, obtained in a trial of the OX40 agonist ivuxolimab.

The CDR3 DNA sequence: TGCGCCACCCAGGGCCAGTCTAACTATGGCTACACCTTC. Translated: CATQGQSNYGYTF. V and J are TRBV19 and TRBJ1-2, with a possible D match to TRBD1 (5 bases). CDR1 LNHDA and CDR2 SQIVND come from the germline V gene (reference sequence). This CDR3 region has 13 residues.